These 17 T cell receptor beta chains were sequenced from one sample in a study of post-analysis software for immune sequencing data. General study points: In patients, TRBV5-6, TRBV5-1 and TRBV20-1 belonged to 4 or 5 TRBV segments found more frequently than in controls.

These receptors have no known antigen. Included in the TCR beta cDNA libraries were unique molecular identifiers. Via MiXCR, TCRdb re-called the PCR reads, giving one row per CDR3 protein. The sample comprises 500,000 to 600,000 distinct CDR3 sequences, roughly 45% of which are singletons, and under 2% rests with the top ten. The specimen was blood. The receptors originated from a girl under 18 with multiple sclerosis.

The V gene is TRBV5-1, the J gene TRBJ2-7; D gene unclear. This CDR3 contains 12 residues. V gave up 3 bases and J gave up 4 bases, with 8 bases separating them. Germline CDR1 SGHRS, CDR2 YFSETQ. The CDR3: CASSSRLYEQYF. CDR3 nucleotide sequence: TGCGCCAGCAGCTCCAGATTGTACGAGCAGTACTTC.

This rearrangement joins TRBV12-3 or TRBV12-4 to TRBJ2-7; D is uncertain. This CDR3 comprises 15 residues. Trimming shortened V by 5 bases and J by 6 bases, and 20 bases separated the two germline ends. CDR3 DNA: TGTGCCAGCAGTCCCCCAAGTAGGGCGCGCGGCGAGCAGTACTTC. It specifies CASSPPSRARGEQYF.

This clonotype was seen a few times. V gene TRBV7-9 combines with J gene TRBJ2-5, with D perhaps assigned TRBD1 or TRBD2 (5 bases each). The DNA end is more similar to TRBJ2-7, so the J call may be wrong. The germline V gene has CDR1 SEHNR and CDR2 FQNEAQ (reference sequence). The CDR3 is 13 amino acids. The CDR3 loop reads CASSGDRSDEQYF. CDR3 DNA: TGTGCCAGCAGCGGGGACCGTTCCGACGAGCAGTACTTC.

This clonotype has just a few counts. The rearrangement joins TRBV6-2 or TRBV6-3 to TRBJ1-2; D gene ambiguous. Trimming took 5 bases from V and 9 from J, leaving 16 bases between them. This CDR3 is 13 amino acids long. Germline CDR1 and CDR2: MNHEY and SVGEGT. The CDR3 DNA sequence: TGTGCCAGCAGTCGGACCGACCTTATGAGCTACACCTTC. Amino acids: CASSRTDLMSYTF.

This clonotype was observed a handful of times. The chain joins TRBV7-9 to TRBJ1-5, with D perhaps TRBD1 (6 bases). Germline assignment: CDR1 SEHNR and CDR2 FQNEAQ (reference sequence). The CDR3 is 15 amino acids. Deletions cut 5 bases from V and 6 bases from J, with 17 bases between. The CDR3 DNA reads as TGTGCCAGCAGCCCGGGACACGGAGGAGGTCAGCCCCAGCATTTT. Translated: CASSPGHGGGQPQHF.

This clonotype has only a few counts. The CDR3 region has the DNA TGTGCCAGCAGCTCCGAACTTCTAAGCACAGATACGCAGTATTTT. Translating it yields CASSSELLSTDTQYF. The V gene is TRBV7-2, the J gene TRBJ2-3, with D unclear. Germline-derived CDR1 and CDR2 are SGHTA and FQGNSA. This CDR3 contains 15 residues. The V and J ends lost 4 bases and 0 bases respectively, with 11 bases between them. Using reference TRBV7-2 and TRBJ2-3 for the parts outside the CDR3, the full variable domain is GAGVSQSPSNKVTEKGKDVELRCDPISGHTALYWYRQSLGQGLEFLIYFQGNSAPDKSGLPSDRFSAERTGGSVSTLTIQRTQQEDSAVYLCASSSELLSTDTQYFGPGTRLTVL.

This clonotype occurred once. V and J are TRBV5-1 and TRBJ2-7; no definite D call. Gene TRBJ2-4 matches the end of the DNA better, so the J call may be wrong. This CDR3 contains 14 residues. Per the germline V gene, CDR1 is SGHRS and CDR2 is YFSETQ. The CDR3 region is CASSLGQHKNIQYF. In nucleotides, the CDR3 is TGCGCCAGCAGCTTGGGCCAGCATAAAAACATTCAGTACTTC.

The V and J genes are TRBV20-1 and TRBJ2-5; possible D gene TRBD2, 6 bases. The end of the DNA aligns better with TRBJ2-7, so the J call may be wrong. The CDR3 is 14 amino acids. CDR1 is DFQATT, CDR2 SNEGSKA, per germline (reference sequence). The CDR3, as DNA: TGCAGTGCAGCAGACCGGGACTCGATCTACGAGCAGTACTTC. Residues: CSAADRDSIYEQYF.

This chain connects TRBV4-1 to TRBJ1-2; D might be TRBD1 (5 bases). The germline gives CDR1 MGHRA, CDR2 YSYEKL. Trimming cost V 1 base and J 0 bases, with 18 bases left between them. The CDR3 has 18 residues. The CDR3 coding sequence is TGCGCCAGCAGCCAAGCTCCCCCGGGACGGAAAGCTAACTATGGCTACACCTTC. Translating gives CASSQAPPGRKANYGYTF.

This clonotype showed up just a few times. This rearrangement joins TRBV6-5 to TRBJ1-2, with TRBD1 as a possible D gene (6 bases). The germline CDR1 and CDR2 sequences are MNHEY and SVGAGI. V was shortened by 6 bases and J by 1 base, with 15 bases between the two germline ends. The CDR3 runs 15 residues. CDR3 sequence: CASSQRQVLNYGYTF. The CDR3 bases are TGTGCCAGCAGCCAGAGACAGGTCCTTAACTATGGCTACACCTTC.

The rearrangement joins TRBV5-1 to TRBJ2-2; 11 bases are shared with TRBD2. Germline-derived CDR1 and CDR2 are SGHRS and YFSETQ. The CDR3 is 15 amino acids. Germline trimming cut 0 bases from V and 7 bases from J; bases unmatched to any gene: 2. CDR3 sequence (DNA): TGCGCCAGCAGCTTGGCACTAGCGGGGGTCGGGGAGCTGTTTTTT. Protein: CASSLALAGVGELFF.

The rearrangement links TRBV12-3 or TRBV12-4 to TRBJ1-3; 9 nucleotides agree with TRBD1. The CDR3 extends over 13 amino acids. With 8 bases clipped from V and 2 bases from J, the junction kept 1 base outside the gene matches. The CDR3 DNA reads as TGTGCCAGCCGACAGGGGGCTGGAAACACCATATATTTT. Its protein is CASRQGAGNTIYF.

The rearrangement links TRBV15 to TRBJ1-2; tentative D call: TRBD1 (5 bases). Germline V lookup: CDR1 LNHNV, CDR2 YYDKDF (reference sequence). Trimming pared 1 base from V and 7 bases from J, leaving 16 bases between. The CDR3 consists of 15 residues. The DNA for the CDR3 is TGTGCCACCAGCAGAGGCGGGGAGGGGTACTCTGGCTACACCTTC. Translated, it gives CATSRGGEGYSGYTF.

The sample holds one count of this clonotype. The chain combines TRBV27 with TRBJ2-3, with no clear D. Trimming shortened V by 7 bases and J by 4 bases, and 15 bases separated the two germline ends. There are 14 residues in the CDR3. CDR1 and CDR2 (germline): MNHEY, SMNVEV (reference sequence). This chain's CDR3 is CASTPGLGPDTQYF. CDR3 nucleotides: TGTGCCAGCACCCCCGGATTGGGCCCAGATACGCAGTATTTT.

The chain links TRBV27 to TRBJ2-3, with unresolved D. The CDR3 length is 14 residues. The V end lost 0 bases, the J end lost 4 bases, and 8 bases lay between the germline ends. The germline CDR1 and CDR2 sequences are MNHEY and SMNVEV (reference sequence). CDR3 DNA sequence: TGTGCCAGCAGTTTATCACGACGGGCAGATACGCAGTATTTT. Protein sequence: CASSLSRRADTQYF.

J is TRBJ1-4 and V is TRBV10-1; 7 nucleotides match TRBD1. CDR1 WNHNN and CDR2 SYGVQD come from the germline V gene (reference sequence). V was clipped by 7 bases and J by 8 bases; unmatched bases: 7. This CDR3 region has 13 residues. The CDR3 DNA follows: TGCGCCAGCAACCGACAGGGAAACGAAAAACTGTTTTTT. This codes for CASNRQGNEKLFF.

This clonotype has only one observation. The chain is built from TRBV5-1 and TRBJ2-3; D remains ambiguous. CDR1 and CDR2 from the germline V gene are SGHRS and YFSETQ. Trimming stripped 0 bases from V and 2 bases from J, with 4 bases between. This CDR3 has 13 residues. CDR3 in amino acids: CASSLEITDTQYF. The CDR3 coding sequence is TGCGCCAGCAGCTTGGAAATCACAGATACGCAGTATTTT.